This T cell receptor beta chain was obtained from a study of cytomegalovirus exposure and HLA in healthy donors. For the study at large: Among the roughly 400 genotyped donors, 81% were placed in the Caucasian-associated ancestry cluster.

This clone was seen a single time. The antigen remains unidentified. PCR employed 60 Vbeta and 13 Jbeta primers. Using immunoSEQ multiplex PCR, the repertoire was profiled, and TCRdb retains in-frame clones only, with some absent. This table holds about 160,000 clones, 77% found once. Broader study findings: Later on, an analysis tied 15,000 to 20,000 TCR beta sequences to HLA alleles at 0.05 false discovery rate. Apart from CMV serostatus, no immune exposure information was available. An analysis was carried out at a later point. It showed that HLA-associated TCR beta chains were more clonally expanded than equally common non-associated chains.

Sample: PBMCs. This sequence originates from a woman under 40 in good health and CMV-seronegative.

CDR3 coding DNA: TGTGCCAGCAGCCAAGTTTCCGCCCGGGGTGAAAAACTGTTTTTT. Translation: CASSQVSARGEKLFF. The chain carries TRBV14 and TRBJ1-4; D ambiguous. The V gene's germline CDR1 is SGHDN and CDR2 FVKESK. Trimming took 1 base from V and 7 from J, leaving 13 bases between them. The CDR3 contains 15 residues.